This is a list of T cell receptor beta chains from one sample in a study of blood T cells in healthy people across ages. TCRdb reprocessed the 5' RACE reads via MiXCR and lists one record per CDR3 protein. The sample contains roughly 900,000 distinct CDR3 sequences, more than 25% of which appear only once. Sequenced material: blood. The receptor source for this set is a woman at least 80 years old in good health. The CDR3 runs from the conserved cysteine through the conserved F or W. Fields, in order: J gene, clone size, D gene, V gene, CDR3 protein, CDR3 DNA. D genes are given only for firm matches. Where a row states a size, it is once, few, many or the class of an expanded clone; other rows omit it.

>TRBJ1-6|-|TRBD1|TRBV9
CASSVGGGTDNSPLHF
TGTGCCAGCAGCGTAGGAGGTGGGACAGATAATTCACCCCTCCACTTT
>TRBJ2-7|many|-|TRBV11-2
CASSLSQNEQYF
TGTGCCAGCAGCTTATCCCAGAACGAGCAGTACTTC
>TRBJ1-6|-|-|TRBV27
CASSFRSLNSPLHF
TGTGCCAGCAGTTTTAGGTCCTTGAATTCACCCCTCCACTTT
>TRBJ1-6|few|-|TRBV3-1
CASSQGGRGNSPLHF
TGTGCCAGCAGCCAAGGGGGTAGGGGGAATTCACCCCTCCACTTT
>TRBJ2-1|many|TRBD2|TRBV12-3/TRBV12-4
CASRIPGLAGGPVDEQFF
TGTGCCAGCAGGATTCCGGGACTAGCGGGGGGGCCTGTGGATGAGCAGTTCTTC
>TRBJ1-4|many|-|TRBV5-5
CASSSGTQNEKLFF
TGTGCCAGCAGCTCCGGGACTCAAAATGAAAAACTGTTTTTT
>TRBJ2-1|many|TRBD2|TRBV29-1
CSVRLAGGLSPYNEQFF
TGCAGCGTCCGACTAGCGGGGGGGCTCTCACCCTACAATGAGCAGTTCTTC
>TRBJ2-1|-|TRBD1|TRBV7-7
CASSESGTVNEQFF
TGTGCTAGCAGCGAATCCGGGACAGTCAATGAGCAGTTCTTC
>TRBJ1-5|few|-|TRBV5-1
CASSLWASDNSNQPQHF
TGCGCCAGCAGCTTGTGGGCCAGCGACAATAGCAATCAGCCCCAGCATTTT
>TRBJ2-7|-|TRBD2|TRBV19
CASSISAGGVYEQYF
TGTGCCAGTAGTATTTCGGCGGGGGGGGTTTACGAGCAGTACTTC
>TRBJ1-1|many|-|TRBV29-1
CSVEDRGRGNTEAFF
TGCAGCGTTGAAGATCGGGGCAGGGGTAACACTGAAGCTTTCTTT
>TRBJ1-2|few|-|TRBV19
CASKDPGFYGYTF
TGTGCCAGTAAGGACCCGGGTTTCTATGGCTACACCTTC
>TRBJ1-2|-|-|TRBV7-9
CASSLATGPYGYTF
TGTGCCAGCAGCTTAGCTACAGGCCCCTATGGCTACACCTTC
>TRBJ1-4|few|-|TRBV20-1
CSANRGKEKLFF
TGCAGTGCAAATCGGGGCAAGGAAAAACTGTTTTTT